The 16 T cell receptor beta chains below come from one sample, sequenced in a study of T-cell memory formation after mild COVID-19. TCRdb processed the 5' RACE reads anew with MiXCR; each CDR3 protein has one entry. Altogether just over 300,000 distinct CDR3 sequences are present, 19% being singletons, with the ten largest covering 20% to 25%. Sequencing used PBMCs or a T cell subset sorted from them (not recorded which). All receptors come from a man younger than 30 who had mild COVID-19 (a few samples of this study predate the infection). Cell type and time point are not known.

In this sample, this clonotype turned up a few times. The chain couples TRBV6-5 to TRBJ2-3; 9 nucleotides align to TRBD2. V was clipped by 11 bases and J by 6 bases; unmatched bases: 9. Germline V gene sequence: CDR1 MNHEY, CDR2 SVGAGI. The CDR3 is 13 residues long. The CDR3 loop is CAAQRGVADTQYF. The DNA of the CDR3 is TGTGCCGCTCAGCGGGGGGTCGCGGATACGCAGTATTTT.

The J gene is TRBJ1-4, the V gene TRBV4-1; D is undetermined. CDR1 and CDR2 from the germline V gene are MGHRA and YSYEKL. The CDR3 is 16 residues long. V was cut by 2 bases and J by 6 bases, with 16 bases left in between. For the CDR3, the DNA is TGCGCCAGCAGCCAACGAAATAGCGTTGGAGATGAAAAACTGTTTTTT. Amino acid sequence: CASSQRNSVGDEKLFF.

The chain couples TRBV29-1 to TRBJ1-2; 8 positions match TRBD1. Germline V gene lookup returns CDR1 SQVTM and CDR2 ANQGSEA. CDR3 length: 14 amino acids. After removal of 7 bases from V and 4 bases from J, the junction contained 11 bases not matched to a gene. CDR3 loop: CSAPEGQDFYGYTF. CDR3 coding DNA: TGCAGCGCCCCGGAGGGACAGGACTTCTATGGCTACACCTTC.

This clonotype was found a few times. The chain uses TRBV7-2 and TRBJ2-3, with D possibly TRBD1 on 6 matching bases. Trimming pared 1 base from V and 5 bases from J, leaving 10 bases between. This CDR3 contains 14 residues. In germline, CDR1 is SGHTA, CDR2 FQGNSA. The CDR3 here is CASSLGSRGDTQYF. The CDR3 DNA follows: TGTGCCAGCAGCTTAGGATCCAGGGGAGATACGCAGTATTTT.

This clonotype came up once. This rearrangement joins TRBV10-3 to TRBJ2-6; 7 bases are a match to TRBD1. Trimming removed 10 bases from V and 0 bases from J; junction bases left unmatched: 6. Germline V lookup: CDR1 ENHRY, CDR2 SYGVKD. The length of the CDR3 is 15 residues. CDR3 sequence (DNA): TGTGCCACTCGACAGGGTTCCTCTGGGGCCAACGTCCTGACTTTC. Translated, it gives CATRQGSSGANVLTF.

The V gene is TRBV7-9, the J gene TRBJ1-6, with TRBD1 as a possible D gene (6 bases). This CDR3 spans 15 amino acids. Trimming removed 8 bases from V and 7 bases from J, with 18 bases in between. The V gene's germline CDR1 is SEHNR and CDR2 FQNEAQ (reference sequence). CDR3 coding DNA: TGTGCCAGCGTACGAAACGATAGGGGGAATTCACCCCTCCACTTT. It yields the protein CASVRNDRGNSPLHF.

The chain is built from TRBV20-1 and TRBJ1-5; D unclear. The CDR3 totals 18 residues. Germline CDR1 reads DFQATT; CDR2 reads SNEGSKA (reference sequence). The germline V and J ends were trimmed by 0 bases and 7 bases, with 25 bases remaining between them. In nucleotides, the CDR3 is TGCAGTGCTAGAGATGGACGAGGTGGGCCCCGACGTCGGCAGCCCCAGCATTTT. Its protein is CSARDGRGGPRRRQPQHF.

This clonotype was seen more than once but under ten times. The CDR3 spells CASSLVGSGGADTQYF. For the CDR3, the DNA is TGTGCCAGCAGCCTGGTGGGTAGCGGGGGAGCAGATACGCAGTATTTT. The chain joins TRBV5-4 to TRBJ2-3; 9 bases are a match to TRBD2. This CDR3 is 16 amino acids long. Germline-derived CDR1 and CDR2 are SGHNT and YYREEE (reference sequence). Trimming removed 4 bases from V and 4 bases from J; junction bases left unmatched: 10.

V and J are TRBV25-1 and TRBJ1-1; D may be TRBD1 (5 bases). CDR1 is MGHDK, CDR2 SYGVNS, per germline. The CDR3 loop spans 15 amino acids. V was shortened by 1 base and J by 2 bases, with 11 bases between the two germline ends. This CDR3 reads CASSESGTGNTEAFF. The CDR3 bases are TGTGCCAGCAGTGAATCCGGGACGGGTAACACTGAAGCTTTCTTT.

The chain links TRBV27 to TRBJ1-5, with unresolved D. Germline assignment: CDR1 MNHEY and CDR2 SMNVEV (reference sequence). Trimming cost V 1 base and J 0 bases, with 10 bases left between them. The CDR3 totals 16 residues. The CDR3 sequence: CASSLFGLNSNQPQHF. The CDR3 region has the DNA TGTGCCAGCAGTTTATTCGGGTTAAATAGCAATCAGCCCCAGCATTTT.

This clonotype was recorded many times. The CDR3 DNA is TGTGCCATCCTGGAGGGGGGACTGAACACTGAAGCTTTCTTT. It is translated as CAILEGGLNTEAFF. The V call is TRBV10-3, the J call TRBJ1-1; possibly TRBD1 for D (6 bases). Germline CDR1 and CDR2: ENHRY and SYGVKD. V was trimmed by 8 bases and J by 0 bases, leaving 13 bases between them. The CDR3 loop spans 14 amino acids.

This clonotype occurred a few times. V is TRBV5-5 and J is TRBJ2-3; 11 bases are shared with TRBD1. V was pared by 3 bases and J by 4 bases, with 7 bases of the junction left unmatched. Germline CDR1 and CDR2: SGHKS and YYEKEE (reference sequence). The CDR3 is made up of 16 amino acids. The CDR3 DNA reads as TGTGCCAGCAGCTGGTGGACAGGGGGCTTTGCAGATACGCAGTATTTT. Its protein is CASSWWTGGFADTQYF.

This clonotype has a count of ten or more. This sequence joins TRBV2 and TRBJ1-2, with a possible D match to TRBD1 (5 bases). Trimming removed 8 bases from V and 2 bases from J, with 12 bases in between. From germline, CDR1 is SNHLY and CDR2 FYNNEI. The CDR3 contains 13 residues. CDR3 residues: CASGYRQNYGYTF. CDR3 bases: TGTGCCAGCGGATACAGACAGAACTATGGCTACACCTTC.

The chain joins TRBV7-8 to TRBJ2-3; 13 positions agree with TRBD2. The CDR3 is 20 residues long. Losses at the gene ends were 0 bases for V and 0 bases for J; bases not matched to a gene: 9. CDR1 and CDR2 (germline): SGHVS, FQNEAQ. DNA for the CDR3: TGTGCCAGCAGCTTAGCCCTATCCGGACTAGCGGGGGTTAGCACAGATACGCAGTATTTT. Translation gives CASSLALSGLAGVSTDTQYF.

V gene TRBV29-1 combines with J gene TRBJ2-3, with 7 bases aligning to TRBD2. The V gene's germline CDR1 is SQVTM and CDR2 ANQGSEA. This CDR3 is 15 amino acids long. J lost 0 bases, V lost 3 bases, and 6 bases had no gene match. CDR3 sequence: CSVEAGRGSTDTQYF. For the CDR3, the DNA is TGCAGCGTTGAGGCGGGGAGGGGTAGCACAGATACGCAGTATTTT.

This clonotype has a handful of counts. The chain carries TRBV12-3 or TRBV12-4 and TRBJ2-2; no reliable D call. The CDR3 extends over 17 amino acids. V dropped 3 bases and J dropped 1 base, with 15 bases sitting between them. The CDR3 DNA reads TGTGCCAGCAGTTTTCAGGTGGCAGCAAGGAACACCGGGGAGCTGTTTTTT. This translates into CASSFQVAARNTGELFF.